This T cell receptor (beta chain) derives from a study of response to subunit inactivated influenza vaccine. Study-level points and caveats: Authors suggested seasonal influenza vaccinations each recruit few new T cells.

A few counts support this clonotype. Its antigen is currently unknown. Via MiXCR, TCRdb re-called the RT-PCR reads, giving one row per CDR3 protein. Here the sample spans a few hundred thousand distinct CDR3 sequences, less than 15% being singletons. The CDR3 covers 12 residues. Germline loops: CDR1 SQVTM, CDR2 ANQGSEA. The germline V and J ends were trimmed by 6 bases and 1 base, with 9 bases remaining between them. This sequence originates from a man aged 50 to 59 who received an inactivated influenza vaccine. The chain recombines TRBV29-1 with TRBJ1-1; possible D gene TRBD1, 6 bases. The source material was non-naive T cells sorted from PBMCs, sampled roughly 15 days before vaccination. The CDR3 loop reads CSVQTGNTEAFF. The CDR3 nucleotides read TGCAGCGTCCAGACAGGGAACACTGAAGCTTTCTTT. Full variable domain (outside the CDR3, taken from reference TRBV29-1 and TRBJ1-1): SAVISQKPSRDICQRGTSLTIQCQVDSQVTMMFWYRQQPGQSLTLIATANQGSEATYESGFVIDKFPISRPNLTFSTLTVSNMSPEDSSIYLCSVQTGNTEAFFGQGTRLTVV.